A single sample is the source of the 16 T cell receptor beta chains below, sequenced in a study of blood T cell repertoires in COVID-19. Clones were read by immunoSEQ multiplex PCR, and TCRdb kept only the in-frame ones, dropping some. The sample records under 200,000 clones, 70% to 90% being singletons. The sequencing input was peripheral blood. The receptor set was obtained from a man aged 40-49 years with active or convalescent COVID-19.

This clone was counted ten times or more. V and J are TRBV6-5 and TRBJ2-7; 7 bases are shared with TRBD2. This CDR3 is built from 14 residues. V trimming: 0 bases; J trimming: 6 bases; junction bases outside the gene matches: 5. The germline CDR1 and CDR2 sequences are MNHEY and SVGAGI. CDR3 nucleotides: TGTGCCAGCAGTTACTCGATAGCGGGTCCCGAGCAGTACTTC. It is translated as CASSYSIAGPEQYF.

This chain connects TRBV27 to TRBJ1-1; 7 bases agree with TRBD1. CDR1 and CDR2 from the germline V gene are MNHEY and SMNVEV (reference sequence). The CDR3 runs to 14 residues. V lost 6 bases and J lost 1; bases outside the gene matches: 5. The CDR3 DNA follows: TGTGCCAGCAGGGCAGGGGGGACGAACACTGAAGCTTTCTTT. Protein: CASRAGGTNTEAFF.

This clone was recorded once. The V and J genes are TRBV5-1 and TRBJ2-5, with 7 bases identical to TRBD2. The V gene end was trimmed by 2 bases and the J gene end by 2 bases; junction bases not matched to a gene: 6. Germline-derived CDR1 and CDR2 are SGHRS and YFSETQ. The CDR3 contains 15 residues. The CDR3 protein is CASSFLGGTQETQYF. The CDR3, as DNA: TGCGCCAGCAGCTTCTTGGGGGGGACGCAAGAGACCCAGTACTTC.

This chain joins TRBV5-4 and TRBJ1-4; 8 bases are a match to TRBD1. This CDR3 is built from 16 residues. Germline V gives CDR1 SGHNT, CDR2 YYREEE (reference sequence). J lost 4 bases, V lost 3 bases, and 8 bases had no gene match. Written as DNA, the CDR3 is TGTGCCAGCAGCTGGAGTGGACAGGGTCATAATGAAAAACTGTTTTTT. Translating it yields CASSWSGQGHNEKLFF.

The chain employs TRBV3-1 (or the pseudogene TRBV3-2) and TRBJ2-7, with 8 bases lining up with TRBD2. Germline V gene sequence: CDR1 LGHDT, CDR2 YNNKEL (reference sequence). Unmatched junction bases numbered 5, after V lost 1 base and J lost 0 bases. CDR3 length: 16 amino acids. CDR3 nucleotides: TGTGCCAGCAGCCAAGGAACTAGCGGCATCTCCTACGAGCAGTACTTC. This codes for CASSQGTSGISYEQYF.

V and J are TRBV4-3 and TRBJ1-1; perhaps TRBD1 as D (5 bases). The CDR3 has 14 residues. Trimming stripped 3 bases from V and 10 bases from J, with 18 bases between. Germline V gene data show CDR1 as LGHNA and CDR2 as YSLEER. As DNA, the CDR3 is TGCGCCAGCAGCCATTACGGGACTGGGGAAGGAGCTTTCTTT. Amino acids: CASSHYGTGEGAFF.

The rearrangement uses TRBV2 and TRBJ2-2; TRBD2 might be the D (6 bases). The CDR3 is 15 amino acids. Germline V CDR1 and CDR2: SNHLY, FYNNEI. The germline V and J ends were trimmed by 4 bases and 1 base, with 10 bases remaining between them. The CDR3 region has the DNA TGTGCCAGCAGTGGGCGGGACGGGAACACCGGGGAGCTGTTTTTT. It yields the protein CASSGRDGNTGELFF.

This clone was picked up one time. The chain recombines TRBV27 with TRBJ2-6, with TRBD1 matching 7 bases. Germline CDR1 and CDR2: MNHEY and SMNVEV (reference sequence). V was pared by 6 bases and J by 0 bases, with 5 bases of the junction left unmatched. CDR3 length: 16 amino acids. The CDR3 DNA is TGTGCCAGCAGCATCAGGGGGACCTCTGGGGCCAACGTCCTGACTTTC. This sequence encodes CASSIRGTSGANVLTF.

V gene TRBV2 combines with J gene TRBJ1-5; no reliable D call. Germline CDR1 is SNHLY and CDR2 is FYNNEI. Trimming pared 3 bases from V and 11 bases from J, leaving 14 bases between. The CDR3 totals 13 residues. The chain's CDR3 is CASSEVPDSAQHF. Written as DNA, the CDR3 is TGTGCCAGCAGTGAGGTACCTGACTCGGCCCAGCATTTT.

This sequence joins TRBV3-1 (or the pseudogene TRBV3-2) and TRBJ2-5; 12 bases are shared with TRBD2. The V gene end was trimmed by 3 bases and the J gene end by 3 bases; junction bases not matched to a gene: 8. The germline CDR1 and CDR2 sequences are LGHDT and YNNKEL (reference sequence). This CDR3 is 17 amino acids long. In DNA form, the CDR3 reads TGTGCCAGCAGCCACGGACGCGGACTAGCGGGGAAAGAGACCCAGTACTTC. Translation gives CASSHGRGLAGKETQYF.

The genes are TRBV19 and TRBJ1-5, with D possibly TRBD1 on 5 matching bases. The CDR3 is made up of 14 amino acids. Germline CDR1 is LNHDA and CDR2 is SQIVND (reference sequence). Between the trimmed V and J ends, which lost 2 bases and 4 bases, there was a span of 9 bases. The CDR3 spells CASSIWGSNQPQHF. CDR3 DNA sequence: TGTGCCAGTAGTATATGGGGCAGTAATCAGCCCCAGCATTTT.

The chain links TRBV30 to TRBJ2-2, with 7 bases identical to TRBD2. The germline CDR1 and CDR2 sequences are GTSNPN and SVGIG (reference sequence). CDR3 length: 14 amino acids. J lost 0 bases, V lost 2 bases, and 0 bases had no gene match. DNA of the CDR3: TGTGCCTGGAGTCGGGGGGCGAACACCGGGGAGCTGTTTTTT. It translates to CAWSRGANTGELFF.

A few counts support this clone. The chain carries TRBV9 and TRBJ2-7, with D possibly matching TRBD1 (6 bases). The V and J ends lost 0 bases and 6 bases respectively, with 16 bases between them. This CDR3 contains 15 residues. Per germline, CDR1 SGDLS and CDR2 YYNGEE. CDR3 amino acids: CASSVAGEPGSEQYF. The CDR3 DNA sequence: TGTGCCAGCAGCGTAGCAGGGGAACCGGGTAGCGAGCAGTACTTC.

The chain links TRBV3-1 (or the pseudogene TRBV3-2) to TRBJ2-7; the match to TRBD1 covers 7 bases. Germline V CDR1 and CDR2: LGHDT, YNNKEL (reference sequence). The CDR3 runs to 14 residues. Trimming took 6 bases from V and 4 from J; bases not matched to a gene: 9. The CDR3 is CASSPAAGGYEQYF. DNA for the CDR3: TGTGCCAGCAGTCCGGCGGCAGGGGGTTACGAGCAGTACTTC.

CDR3 nucleotides: TGTGCCAGTAGTATTCTACAGGGGATGGATCAGCCCCAGCATTTT. It codes for CASSILQGMDQPQHF. The chain carries TRBV19 and TRBJ1-5; 7 bases fit TRBD1. The J segment lost 5 bases and the V segment lost 3 bases, leaving 7 bases of the junction unmatched. The germline CDR1 and CDR2 sequences are LNHDA and SQIVND (reference sequence). CDR3 length equals 15 residues.

This chain uses TRBV5-6 with TRBJ1-2, with 10 bases fitting TRBD1. Trimming cost V 0 bases and J 6 bases; bases outside gene matches: 2. The CDR3 is made up of 14 amino acids. Per the germline V gene, CDR1 is SGHDT and CDR2 is YYEEEE. This chain's CDR3 is CASSLGQGADGYTF. The DNA for the CDR3 is TGTGCCAGCAGCTTGGGACAGGGGGCGGATGGCTACACCTTC.